The 21 T cell receptor beta chains below were found in one sample sequenced in a study of blood T cell repertoires in COVID-19. Produced via immunoSEQ multiplex PCR; TCRdb's table is partial and in-frame only. The table includes over 150,000 clones, 86% detected once. Sample: peripheral blood. Receptors were obtained from a man aged 45-65 years with active or convalescent COVID-19.

V gene TRBV10-3 combines with J gene TRBJ2-1; 7 bases line up with TRBD2. Unmatched junction bases numbered 8, after V lost 7 bases and J lost 5 bases. This CDR3 has 14 amino acids. Germline CDR1 reads ENHRY; CDR2 reads SYGVKD. CDR3 residues: CAITDGGMNNEQFF. The CDR3 bases are TGTGCCATCACGGACGGGGGGATGAACAATGAGCAGTTCTTC.

V usage is TRBV7-7 and J usage is TRBJ2-5; possible D gene TRBD2, 7 bases. V was pared by 8 bases and J by 5 bases, with 21 bases between. CDR3 length: 15 amino acids. Germline CDR1 is SSHAT and CDR2 is FNYEAQ (reference sequence). CDR3 in amino acids: CASASQPGGGETQYF. Here the CDR3 DNA reads TGTGCCAGCGCGAGCCAGCCGGGGGGCGGGGAGACCCAGTACTTC.

The V call is TRBV7-2, the J call TRBJ2-7; 7 nucleotides align to TRBD1. Germline-derived CDR1 and CDR2 are SGHTA and FQGNSA. The CDR3 is 13 amino acids. V was pared by 5 bases and J by 2 bases, with 3 bases of the junction left unmatched. The DNA for the CDR3 is TGTGCCAGCAGCAGGGACAGCGCCTACGAGCAGTACTTC. Translating it yields CASSRDSAYEQYF. The whole variable domain, filled in from reference TRBV7-2 and TRBJ2-7, reads GAGVSQSPSNKVTEKGKDVELRCDPISGHTALYWYRQSLGQGLEFLIYFQGNSAPDKSGLPSDRFSAERTGGSVSTLTIQRTQQEDSAVYLCASSRDSAYEQYFGPGTRLTVT.

J is TRBJ1-5 and V is TRBV6-6; maybe TRBD1 (5 bases). CDR3 length: 14 residues. CDR1 is MNHNY, CDR2 SVGAGI, per germline (reference sequence). V was clipped by 4 bases and J by 0 bases, with 7 bases between them. CDR3 sequence: CASSLGGSNQPQHF. CDR3 coding DNA: TGTGCCAGCAGTTTGGGGGGTAGCAATCAGCCCCAGCATTTT.

The J gene is TRBJ1-4, the V gene TRBV28; D gene ambiguous. V lost 6 bases and J lost 5, with 10 bases in between. Germline-derived CDR1 and CDR2 are MDHEN and SYDVKM. This CDR3 has 13 amino acids. The CDR3 reads CASRIHANEKLFF. DNA of the CDR3: TGTGCCAGCAGGATACATGCCAATGAAAAACTGTTTTTT.

The CDR3 spells CASSPEGRDEQYF. CDR3 DNA: TGTGCCAGCAGCCCGGAGGGCCGGGACGAGCAGTACTTC. The chain joins TRBV14 to TRBJ2-7; D might be TRBD2 (6 bases). V gave up 4 bases and J gave up 5 bases, with 12 bases separating them. This CDR3 is 13 amino acids long. In germline, CDR1 is SGHDN, CDR2 FVKESK.

V gene TRBV6-5 combines with J gene TRBJ2-3; possibly TRBD2 for D (6 bases). The CDR3 is made up of 15 amino acids. The V gene's germline CDR1 is MNHEY and CDR2 SVGAGI. V lost 2 bases to trimming and J lost 5 bases, with 14 bases between them. The CDR3 protein is CASSYMGLTKDTQYF. Written as DNA, the CDR3 is TGTGCCAGCAGTTACATGGGACTGACTAAAGATACGCAGTATTTT.

The V call is TRBV18, the J call TRBJ2-3; 11 nucleotides match TRBD2. CDR1 is KGHSH and CDR2 is LQKENI in the germline V gene. The junction had 18 bases not matched to a gene; V was cut back by 0 bases and J by 4 bases. This CDR3 is built from 21 residues. CDR3 sequence: CASSPPTVTSGGRGVSDTQYF. CDR3 DNA sequence: TGTGCCAGCTCACCACCGACGGTCACTAGCGGGGGCCGTGGGGTGTCAGATACGCAGTATTTT.

V is TRBV29-1 and J is TRBJ2-3; maybe TRBD2 (5 bases). V was cut by 4 bases and J by 1 base, with 12 bases left in between. This CDR3 comprises 14 residues. Germline V gives CDR1 SQVTM, CDR2 ANQGSEA. The CDR3 loop is CSVVFRGGTDTQYF. The CDR3 coding sequence is TGCAGCGTTGTTTTCCGGGGTGGCACAGATACGCAGTATTTT.

The chain joins TRBV19 to TRBJ1-5, with 11 positions matching TRBD1. This CDR3 contains 15 residues. J was trimmed by 6 bases and V by 5 bases; bases with no gene match: 6. In germline, CDR1 is LNHDA, CDR2 SQIVND (reference sequence). The CDR3 loop reads CASSPGTGGIQPQHF. In nucleotides, the CDR3 is TGTGCCAGTAGTCCCGGGACAGGGGGTATTCAGCCCCAGCATTTT.

J is TRBJ1-4 and V is TRBV6-5; D gene uncertain. V lost 3 bases to trimming and J lost 3 bases, with 11 bases between them. This CDR3 region has 15 residues. From germline, CDR1 is MNHEY and CDR2 SVGAGI. The CDR3 spells CASSYSGMANEKLFF. The CDR3 DNA reads TGTGCCAGCAGTTATTCGGGGATGGCTAATGAAAAACTGTTTTTT.

This clone has a single count. CDR3 residues: CASSQDRYEQFF. The CDR3 DNA follows: TGTGCCAGCAGCCAAGACAGGTATGAGCAGTTCTTC. The rearrangement links TRBV4-2 to TRBJ2-1; no clear D gene. The CDR3 covers 12 residues. Trimming stripped 0 bases from V and 8 bases from J, with 5 bases between. Per the germline V gene, CDR1 is LGHNA and CDR2 is YNFKEQ.

This clone appeared a few times. V and J are TRBV12-5 and TRBJ1-3; no clear D. This CDR3 has 14 residues. V dropped 4 bases and J dropped 0 bases, with 7 bases sitting between them. The germline gives CDR1 LGHNT, CDR2 FRNRAP. CDR3: CASGSGNSGNTIYF. CDR3 nucleotides: TGTGCTAGTGGTTCAGGAAACTCTGGAAACACCATATATTTT.

V usage is TRBV10-2 and J usage is TRBJ2-1; 10 nucleotides align to TRBD2. This CDR3 has 15 residues. Germline V gene sequence: CDR1 WSHSY, CDR2 SAAADI. V lost 2 bases and J lost 5; bases outside the gene matches: 3. The chain's CDR3 is CASSETGLANNEQFF. CDR3 in DNA: TGCGCCAGCAGTGAGACGGGACTAGCGAACAATGAGCAGTTCTTC.

For this clone: At one end, the junction sequence differs from germline, possibly due to a read error. The chain combines TRBV12-3 or TRBV12-4 with TRBJ1-2, with no clear D. The CDR3 loop spans 12 amino acids. CDR3 protein: CASSPQRGYRAF. The CDR3 DNA reads TGTGCCAGCAGTCCACAGCGCGGGTATCGGGCCTTC.

The CDR3 reads CASSQELGRQGGTADTQYF. The CDR3 DNA follows: TGTGCCAGCAGCCAAGAACTGGGGCGACAGGGCGGGACTGCAGATACGCAGTATTTT. V usage is TRBV3-1 (or the pseudogene TRBV3-2) and J usage is TRBJ2-3, with D perhaps TRBD1 (7 bases). CDR1 is LGHDT, CDR2 YNNKEL, per germline (reference sequence). The CDR3 has 19 amino acids. V lost 0 bases and J lost 4, with 23 bases in between.

Only one count was recorded for this clone. J is TRBJ1-1 and V is TRBV3-1 (or the pseudogene TRBV3-2), with TRBD1 as a possible D gene (5 bases). The V end was cut by 3 bases, the J end by 0 bases, with 11 bases between. This CDR3 region has 15 residues. Germline loops: CDR1 LGHDT, CDR2 YNNKEL (reference sequence). The CDR3 loop reads CASSHEGTVNTEAFF. In DNA form, the CDR3 reads TGTGCCAGCAGCCATGAAGGGACTGTGAACACTGAAGCTTTCTTT.

V usage is TRBV3-1 (or the pseudogene TRBV3-2) and J usage is TRBJ1-2; D not resolved. Germline V lookup: CDR1 LGHDT, CDR2 YNNKEL (reference sequence). The CDR3 is 15 amino acids. Trimming cost V 1 base and J 5 bases, with 14 bases left between them. The CDR3 protein is CASSQVAAGRYGYTF. Written as DNA, the CDR3 is TGTGCCAGCAGCCAAGTGGCCGCTGGGAGGTATGGCTACACCTTC.

The V call is TRBV7-2, the J call TRBJ1-2; no clear D. The CDR3 is 17 residues long. The V and J ends lost 1 base and 4 bases respectively, with 19 bases between them. Germline assignment: CDR1 SGHTA and CDR2 FQGNSA. The CDR3, as DNA: TGTGCCAGCAGCTTAGAATATATCGGCGGCGGCAGCTATGGCTACACCTTC. Protein product: CASSLEYIGGGSYGYTF. The full variable domain, completed using reference TRBV7-2 and TRBJ1-2, is GAGVSQSPSNKVTEKGKDVELRCDPISGHTALYWYRQSLGQGLEFLIYFQGNSAPDKSGLPSDRFSAERTGGSVSTLTIQRTQQEDSAVYLCASSLEYIGGGSYGYTFGSGTRLTVV.

This clone was detected once. The chain uses TRBV4-1 and TRBJ1-6; D gene unclear. The germline CDR1 and CDR2 sequences are MGHRA and YSYEKL. Trimming stripped 3 bases from V and 8 bases from J, with 11 bases between. This CDR3 is built from 14 residues. CDR3 amino acids: CASSQPNGDSPLHF. The DNA for the CDR3 is TGCGCCAGCAGCCAGCCAAACGGGGATTCACCCCTCCACTTT.

CDR3 DNA sequence: TGCGCCAGCAGTACAACAGGGGGCTCCGAAGCTTTCTTT. Translated, it gives CASSTTGGSEAFF. V is TRBV5-1 and J is TRBJ1-1; 9 bases map to TRBD1. The CDR3 length is 13 residues. The V segment lost 5 bases and the J segment 8 bases; nucleotides outside the gene matches: 7. Germline CDR1 is SGHRS and CDR2 is YFSETQ. The full variable domain, in which reference TRBV5-1 and TRBJ1-1 provide the parts outside the CDR3, is KAGVTQTPRYLIKTRGQQVTLSCSPISGHRSVSWYQQTPGQGLQFLFEYFSETQRNKGNFPGRFSGRQFSNSRSEMNVSTLELGDSALYLCASSTTGGSEAFFGQGTRLTVV.